The sequence of this T cell receptor (beta chain) was determined in a study of spatial heterogeneity in lung cancer. Overall study: Across the raw uncorrected reads, a unique TCR and UMI combination was observed, on average, more than ten times. Study-wide findings and caveats: One measure, the expanded intratumoral alpha and beta TCR count, tracked tumor mutation counts.

CDR3 length: 14 residues. In germline, CDR1 is MDHEN, CDR2 SYDVKM. Regarding time point: sample taken at primary tumor resection. Samples came from 65 to 75 TRACERx patients with untreated early-stage lung cancer. Whole RNA came from tumor, nontumor lung or frozen PBMC and was sequenced without being sorted. Concerning this clonotype itself: Its target is unknown.

One entry per CDR3 protein results from TCRdb running MiXCR on the 5' RACE reads. The table includes thousands of distinct CDR3 sequences, roughly 7% detected once. The TCR comes from a male donor with early-stage non-small cell lung cancer. This sequence joins TRBV28 and TRBJ2-7; TRBD1 agrees at 9 bases. The sample in question was lung tumor tissue, obtained at surgery. As DNA, the CDR3 is TGTGTTAGTTTGACGGGACAGGGCCTGGGTGAGCAGTACTTC. This codes for CVSLTGQGLGEQYF.